The 9 T cell receptor beta chains reported below all come from one sample, sequenced in a study of T cells in localized non-small cell lung cancer (dated by TCRdb to about 2020). Receptor amplification or capture employed the immunoSEQ multiplex PCR assay. In its TCRdb copy, this immuneACCESS table keeps in-frame sequences only and misses some clones. Where compared with another copy, unresolved V genes explain less than half of these, and the others have no known cause. The table for this sample lists nearly 3,000 clones; 20% to 25% of them were counted only once. Of the sample, 15% to 17% falls within the top ten clones. Sequencing used lung tumor tissue, obtained before any cancer treatment. The origin of the receptors is a man between 40 and 70 years old with stage III lung adenocarcinoma.

This rearrangement joins TRBV6-8 to TRBJ1-1, with D tentatively TRBD1 (5 bases). The CDR3 covers 13 residues. Trimming stripped 2 bases from V and 9 bases from J, with 13 bases between. Germline V gives CDR1 MNHGY, CDR2 SAAAGT. This CDR3 is CASSYGGTPKAFF. The CDR3 DNA follows: TGTGCCAGCAGTTACGGGGGGACCCCTAAAGCTTTCTTT.

The chain uses TRBV18 and TRBJ1-1; perhaps TRBD1 as D (5 bases). CDR1 and CDR2 from the germline V gene are KGHSH and LQKENI. V gave up 1 base and J gave up 5 bases, with 8 bases separating them. The CDR3 runs to 13 residues. The CDR3 spells CASSPRGSTEAFF. In nucleotides, the CDR3 is TGTGCCAGCTCACCACGGGGGAGTACTGAAGCTTTCTTT.

The rearrangement links TRBV6-8 to TRBJ1-1; TRBD1 aligns across 8 bases. CDR1 and CDR2 from the germline V gene are MNHGY and SAAAGT. The V segment lost 2 bases and the J segment 2 bases; nucleotides outside the gene matches: 7. The CDR3 totals 16 residues. The CDR3 protein is CASSYRETGDNTEAFF. The CDR3 region has the DNA TGTGCCAGCAGTTACCGTGAGACAGGGGATAACACTGAAGCTTTCTTT.

This clone came up a few times. The V call is TRBV9, the J call TRBJ2-1; TRBD2 matches at 7 bases. The trim removed 5 bases at V and 5 bases at J, leaving 10 bases unmatched. Germline V gene lookup returns CDR1 SGDLS and CDR2 YYNGEE. This CDR3 has 15 amino acids. CDR3 residues: CASRLGTTGNNEQFF. The DNA for the CDR3 is TGTGCCAGCAGACTTGGGACTACCGGTAACAATGAGCAGTTCTTC. The whole variable domain, remainder taken from reference TRBV9 and TRBJ2-1, is DSGVTQTPKHLITATGQRVTLRCSPRSGDLSVYWYQQSLDQGLQFLIQYYNGEERAKGNILERFSAQQFPDLHSELNLSSLELGDSALYFCASRLGTTGNNEQFFGPGTRLTVL.

This chain joins TRBV6-8 and TRBJ2-3, with a possible D match to TRBD1 (6 bases). The germline V gene encodes CDR1 MNHGY and CDR2 SAAAGT. The V end lost 0 bases, the J end lost 0 bases, and 10 bases lay between the germline ends. CDR3 length: 16 amino acids. The CDR3, as DNA: TGTGCCAGCAGTTACTCGGGGGCACTCAGCACAGATACGCAGTATTTT. Protein: CASSYSGALSTDTQYF.

This clone is termed medium-sized. The chain carries TRBV6-8 and TRBJ1-5; possible D gene TRBD1, 5 bases. The CDR3 extends over 14 amino acids. Germline V gene data show CDR1 as MNHGY and CDR2 as SAAAGT. V gave up 2 bases and J gave up 3 bases, with 8 bases separating them. CDR3 DNA: TGTGCCAGCAGTTACGGGGGTCACAATCAGCCCCAGCATTTT. Amino acids: CASSYGGHNQPQHF.

The CDR3 sequence: CASRLRGVDGYTF. The CDR3 DNA reads as TGTGCCAGTCGGCTCAGGGGGGTGGATGGCTACACCTTC. This rearrangement joins TRBV19 to TRBJ1-2; 7 bases line up with TRBD1. Germline trimming cut 8 bases from V and 6 bases from J; bases unmatched to any gene: 9. Germline values: CDR1 LNHDA, CDR2 SQIVND (reference sequence). The CDR3 has 13 residues.

The V and J genes are TRBV28 and TRBJ1-4; TRBD1 agrees at 8 bases. CDR1 is MDHEN and CDR2 is SYDVKM in the germline V gene. The trim removed 6 bases at V and 3 bases at J, leaving 6 bases unmatched. This CDR3 region has 15 residues. This CDR3 reads CASSLAGGPNEKLFF. CDR3 sequence (DNA): TGTGCCAGCAGCCTAGCAGGGGGCCCTAATGAAAAACTGTTTTTT. Full variable domain (remainder filled in from reference TRBV28 and TRBJ1-4): DVKVTQSSRYLVKRTGEKVFLECVQDMDHENMFWYRQDPGLGLRLIYFSYDVKMKEKGDIPEGYSVSREKKERFSLILESASTNQTSMYLCASSLAGGPNEKLFFGSGTQLSVL.

The chain combines TRBV28 with TRBJ1-5; D unclear. Germline-derived CDR1 and CDR2 are MDHEN and SYDVKM. The CDR3 has 16 amino acids. With 3 bases removed from V and 0 bases from J, the gap between germline ends came to 12 bases. CDR3 sequence: CASSFPADDSNQPQHF. In nucleotides, the CDR3 is TGTGCCAGCAGTTTTCCCGCCGACGATAGCAATCAGCCCCAGCATTTT.